Listed here are 11 T cell receptor beta chains from one sample, sequenced in a study of T-cell memory formation after mild COVID-19. TCRdb used MiXCR to reprocess the 5' RACE reads, holding one entry per CDR3 protein. The sample lists a few hundred thousand distinct CDR3 sequences; less than 25% were seen once. The material sequenced was PBMCs or a T cell subset sorted from them (not recorded which). Receptors originate from an adult woman who had mild COVID-19 (a few samples of this study predate the infection). Cell type and time point are not known.

This clonotype was detected a few times. The J gene is TRBJ2-3, the V gene TRBV24-1; 7 nucleotides line up with TRBD1. V shed 4 bases and J 4 bases; nucleotides not matched to a gene: 13. The V gene's germline CDR1 is KGHDR and CDR2 SFDVKD. This CDR3 region has 17 residues. CDR3 in DNA: TGTGCCACCAGTGACCCCCGGGACAGAGCGAGGGCAGATACGCAGTATTTT. It is translated as CATSDPRDRARADTQYF.

The genes are TRBV7-2 and TRBJ2-1; D possibly corresponds to TRBD2 (6 bases). CDR3 length: 14 amino acids. From germline, CDR1 is SGHTA and CDR2 FQGNSA. V was pared by 0 bases and J by 9 bases, with 12 bases between. CDR3 sequence: CASSLARETSEQFF. DNA for the CDR3: TGTGCCAGCAGCTTAGCTCGGGAGACAAGTGAGCAGTTCTTC.

Comment on this clonotype: The junction does not match germline at one end; this may be a read error. The gene calls are TRBV3-1 and TRBJ1-2, with no clear D. CDR3 length: 14 residues. The V gene's germline CDR1 is LGHDT and CDR2 YNNKEL (reference sequence). This CDR3 is CARSQVDSRGGYTF. DNA of the CDR3: TGTGCCAGGAGCCAAGTAGACTCCCGGGGAGGCTACACCTTC. Drawing the rest from reference TRBV3-1 and TRBJ1-2, the complete variable domain is DTAVSQTPKYLVTQMGNDKSIKCEQNLGHDTMYWYKQDSKKFLKIMFSYNNKELIINETVPNRFSPKSPDKAHLNLHINSLELGDSAVYFCARSQVDSRGGYTFGSGTRLTVV.

The rearrangement joins TRBV7-8 to TRBJ1-2; D is undetermined. Germline CDR1 and CDR2: SGHVS and FQNEAQ. The CDR3 sequence is 16 residues long. Trimming removed 5 bases from V and 8 bases from J, with 24 bases in between. As DNA, the CDR3 is TGTGCCAGCAGCCCCGCCGCTCGGACGGATCTATGGGGCTACACCTTC. Amino acids: CASSPAARTDLWGYTF.

In this sample, this clonotype turned up a few times. V is TRBV20-1 and J is TRBJ1-1, with a tentative D call TRBD1 (5 bases). This CDR3 comprises 15 residues. Germline CDR1 reads DFQATT; CDR2 reads SNEGSKA (reference sequence). V gave up 5 bases and J gave up 0 bases, with 16 bases separating them. DNA of the CDR3: TGCAGTGCTTACGCCGGGACTTCCATGAACACTGAAGCTTTCTTT. Its translation: CSAYAGTSMNTEAFF.

There are a few counts of this clonotype. This chain joins TRBV6-4 and TRBJ2-1; 7 bases are a match to TRBD2. Germline trimming cut 3 bases from V and 3 bases from J; bases unmatched to any gene: 5. The germline V gene encodes CDR1 MRHNA and CDR2 SNTAGT. The CDR3 has 15 residues. CDR3 sequence reads: CASSETSENYNEQFF. The CDR3 DNA is TGTGCCAGCAGTGAAACTAGCGAGAACTACAATGAGCAGTTCTTC.

The V and J genes are TRBV6-4 and TRBJ2-3, with D maybe TRBD1 (6 bases). V lost 3 bases and J lost 2, with 9 bases in between. Germline-derived CDR1 and CDR2 are MRHNA and SNTAGT. This CDR3 contains 14 residues. The CDR3 protein is CASSEKGDTDTQYF. DNA of the CDR3: TGTGCCAGCAGTGAGAAGGGGGACACAGATACGCAGTATTTT.

V and J are TRBV19 and TRBJ2-7, with D maybe TRBD1 (6 bases). CDR1 and CDR2 from the germline V gene are LNHDA and SQIVND (reference sequence). The CDR3 is made up of 14 amino acids. The V and J ends lost 6 bases and 3 bases respectively, with 15 bases between them. The DNA for the CDR3 is TGTGCCAGTAGCTTGCAGGGGAATTACTACGAGCAGTACTTC. Protein product: CASSLQGNYYEQYF.

The chain uses TRBV7-6 and TRBJ2-3; perhaps TRBD2 as D (6 bases). Germline CDR1 and CDR2: SGHVS and FNYEAQ. Trimming pared 4 bases from V and 2 bases from J, leaving 13 bases between. CDR3 length: 15 residues. CDR3 in amino acids: CASSSPGLHTDTQYF. CDR3 sequence (DNA): TGTGCCAGCAGCTCCCCGGGACTCCACACAGATACGCAGTATTTT.

There are a few counts of this clonotype. The V and J genes are TRBV6-1 and TRBJ2-7, with 7 positions matching TRBD1. The J segment lost 6 bases and the V segment lost 8 bases, leaving 13 bases of the junction unmatched. Germline loops: CDR1 MNHNS, CDR2 SASEGT. The CDR3 runs 14 residues. The CDR3 region has the DNA TGTGCCAGCTACGCGACAGGGAGAAAAAGCGAGCAGTACTTC. Its translation is CASYATGRKSEQYF.

The rearrangement links TRBV12-3 or TRBV12-4 to TRBJ2-3; D is possibly TRBD1 (7 bases). V dropped 7 bases and J dropped 2 bases, with 13 bases sitting between them. CDR3 size: 14 residues. CDR3 sequence: CASNSGGYTDTQYF. CDR3 nucleotides: TGTGCCAGCAACTCAGGGGGGTACACAGATACGCAGTATTTT.